This TCR beta chain was documented in a study of identical twins. Findings and limits, study-wide: Zero-insertion results could be subject to partial confounding by invariant MAIT and iNKT cells. Surplus twin overlap in beta out-of-frame sequences was less pronounced. Models underpredicted monozygotic twin sharing of out-of-frame TCR alpha.

TCRdb independently ran MiXCR on the 5' RACE reads; one entry per CDR3 protein. The sample has about 390,000 distinct CDR3 sequences, approximately 8.7% seen once. As regards this clonotype: The antigen is undetermined.

This CDR3 region has 9 residues. From germline, CDR1 is SQVTM and CDR2 ANQGSEA. V shed 7 bases and J shed 6 bases, with 6 bases lying between them. Input material: naive T cells sorted from blood. The TCR was taken from a woman between 45 and 60 years old in good health. The chain joins TRBV29-1 to TRBJ1-1; D remains unclear. CDR3 DNA sequence: TGCAGCGGTGGCTCTGAAGCTTTCTTT. Its protein product is CSGGSEAFF. Using reference TRBV29-1 and TRBJ1-1 for the parts outside the CDR3, the full variable domain is SAVISQKPSRDICQRGTSLTIQCQVDSQVTMMFWYRQQPGQSLTLIATANQGSEATYESGFVIDKFPISRPNLTFSTLTVSNMSPEDSSIYLCSGGSEAFFGQGTRLTVV.